The 23 T cell receptor beta chains presented below share a single source sample, sequenced in a study of blood T cell repertoires in COVID-19. Clones were sequenced by immunoSEQ multiplex PCR, and TCRdb holds only the in-frame ones, with some missing. The sample has around 300,000 clones, about 88% seen once. Sequencing input: PBMCs or T cells enriched from blood (not recorded which). Every receptor here comes from a woman between 45 and 65 years old who had recovered from COVID-19.

The V and J genes are TRBV4-3 and TRBJ1-2; D is perhaps TRBD1 (5 bases). Per the germline V gene, CDR1 is LGHNA and CDR2 is YSLEER. The CDR3 totals 15 residues. Trimming left V 4 bases short and J 2 bases short, with 14 bases between. Here the CDR3 DNA reads TGCGCCAGCAGCCCGGCTGAGGCAGGGAACTATGGCTACACCTTC. Translating gives CASSPAEAGNYGYTF.

The chain has TRBV5-1 and TRBJ2-3, with 10 bases matching TRBD1. Germline loops: CDR1 SGHRS, CDR2 YFSETQ. Trimming took 2 bases from V and 5 from J; bases not matched to a gene: 5. The CDR3 runs 15 residues. The CDR3 DNA reads as TGCGCCAGCAGCTTATCCGGGACAGGGGTAGATACGCAGTATTTT. Its protein is CASSLSGTGVDTQYF.

This chain's CDR3 is CASSQQGGNTEAFF. The CDR3 nucleotides are TGTGCCAGCAGCCAACAGGGGGGGAACACTGAAGCTTTCTTT. This chain connects TRBV7-2 to TRBJ1-1; the match to TRBD1 covers 8 bases. J was trimmed by 1 base and V by 5 bases; bases with no gene match: 3. CDR1 SGHTA and CDR2 FQGNSA come from the germline V gene. The CDR3 is 14 residues long.

The CDR3 sequence: CASSQNEKLFF. CDR3 DNA: TGTGCCAGCTCGCAGAATGAAAAACTGTTTTTT. The V call is TRBV18, the J call TRBJ1-4; D gene unclear. Germline CDR1 KGHSH, CDR2 LQKENI. The CDR3 totals 11 residues. V lost 6 bases, J lost 5 bases, and 4 bases lay in between.

The chain is built from TRBV6-2 or TRBV6-3 and TRBJ1-1; a weak D match, TRBD1 (6 bases). Germline V CDR1 and CDR2: MNHEY, SVGEGT. This CDR3 contains 14 residues. Deletions cut 5 bases from V and 3 bases from J, with 13 bases between. For the CDR3, the DNA is TGTGCCAGCAGTCCAAATCCAGGGGACACTGAAGCTTTCTTT. It specifies CASSPNPGDTEAFF.

V is TRBV12-3 or TRBV12-4 and J is TRBJ2-7; 9 bases align to TRBD1. The CDR3 runs to 12 residues. Trimming removed 5 bases from V and 7 bases from J; junction bases left unmatched: 3. CDR3 bases: TGTGCCAGCAGTCCGACAGGGGGTGAGCAGTACTTC. Amino acid sequence: CASSPTGGEQYF.

The V gene is TRBV6-5, the J gene TRBJ2-1; a weak D match, TRBD1 (5 bases). The ends were cut back, 5 bases at V and 4 bases at J, with 12 bases in the middle. In germline, CDR1 is MNHEY, CDR2 SVGAGI. The CDR3 runs to 14 residues. The CDR3 DNA reads TGTGCCAGCAGTCCAGGACAAGAGTACAATGAGCAGTTCTTC. This translates into CASSPGQEYNEQFF.

This chain uses TRBV5-1 with TRBJ1-1; the match to TRBD1 covers 7 bases. Trimming removed 4 bases from V and 1 base from J; junction bases left unmatched: 4. Germline V gene lookup returns CDR1 SGHRS and CDR2 YFSETQ. This CDR3 is built from 14 residues. The CDR3 nucleotides are TGCGCCAGCAGCGCATACAGGGGGAACACTGAAGCTTTCTTT. Its translation is CASSAYRGNTEAFF.

The chain employs TRBV28 and TRBJ2-7; 9 nucleotides align to TRBD1. Trimming took 8 bases from V and 2 from J; bases not matched to a gene: 4. The CDR3 consists of 13 residues. The germline V gene has CDR1 MDHEN and CDR2 SYDVKM. The CDR3 protein is CASWGDRAYEQYF. CDR3 coding DNA: TGTGCCAGCTGGGGGGACAGGGCCTACGAGCAGTACTTC. Looking up the rest from reference TRBV28 and TRBJ2-7 gives the full variable domain: DVKVTQSSRYLVKRTGEKVFLECVQDMDHENMFWYRQDPGLGLRLIYFSYDVKMKEKGDIPEGYSVSREKKERFSLILESASTNQTSMYLCASWGDRAYEQYFGPGTRLTVT.

V is TRBV6-5 and J is TRBJ2-1; tentative D call: TRBD2 (6 bases). The germline V and J ends were trimmed by 0 bases and 12 bases, with 9 bases remaining between them. This CDR3 comprises 12 residues. The germline CDR1 and CDR2 sequences are MNHEY and SVGAGI. CDR3 sequence reads: CASSYSGGPQFF. CDR3 DNA sequence: TGTGCCAGCAGTTACTCGGGGGGTCCGCAGTTCTTC.

The chain links TRBV28 to TRBJ1-2; no clear D gene. The CDR3 consists of 13 residues. The V and J ends lost 5 bases and 3 bases respectively, with 10 bases between them. Germline V CDR1 and CDR2: MDHEN, SYDVKM. This CDR3 is CASSIDKHYGYTF. Written as DNA, the CDR3 is TGTGCCAGCAGTATAGACAAGCACTATGGCTACACCTTC.

The rearrangement joins TRBV28 to TRBJ1-2; D gene unclear. V was cut by 5 bases and J by 6 bases, with 13 bases left in between. The CDR3 runs to 13 residues. From germline, CDR1 is MDHEN and CDR2 SYDVKM. The CDR3 DNA sequence: TGTGCCAGCAGTACGCTTGGCCCTCATGGCTACACCTTC. Translated: CASSTLGPHGYTF.

V gene TRBV5-6 combines with J gene TRBJ1-1, with TRBD1 matching 7 bases. This CDR3 has 13 amino acids. The J segment lost 4 bases and the V segment lost 1 base, leaving 1 base of the junction unmatched. The germline gives CDR1 SGHDT, CDR2 YYEEEE. Here the CDR3 DNA reads TGTGCCAGCAGCTTGACAGGGGCCACTGAAGCTTTCTTT. Translation: CASSLTGATEAFF.

This chain joins TRBV10-3 and TRBJ1-2, with D possibly TRBD1 on 5 matching bases. Germline assignment: CDR1 ENHRY and CDR2 SYGVKD. The CDR3 contains 14 residues. V was trimmed by 7 bases and J by 4 bases, leaving 16 bases between them. The CDR3 loop reads CAIKGRLDIYGYTF. The CDR3 DNA reads TGTGCCATCAAGGGCAGGTTGGACATCTATGGCTACACCTTC.

Details on this clone: This same CDR3 is encoded by further DNA sequences in the sample. In DNA form, the CDR3 reads TGTGCCAGCAGACTCTTAGCCGGGAGCTCCTACAATGAGCAGTTCTTC. This sequence encodes CASRLLAGSSYNEQFF. The rearrangement joins TRBV7-2 to TRBJ2-1, with D possibly TRBD2 on 6 matching bases. V shed 6 bases and J shed 0 bases, with 15 bases lying between them. The CDR3 consists of 16 residues. Germline V gene lookup returns CDR1 SGHTA and CDR2 FQGNSA. Variable domain in full (rest from reference TRBV7-2 and TRBJ2-1): GAGVSQSPSNKVTEKGKDVELRCDPISGHTALYWYRQSLGQGLEFLIYFQGNSAPDKSGLPSDRFSAERTGGSVSTLTIQRTQQEDSAVYLCASRLLAGSSYNEQFFGPGTRLTVL.

This clone was seen a single time. J is TRBJ2-1 and V is TRBV7-2, with 14 bases fitting TRBD2. Germline lookup yields CDR1 SGHTA and CDR2 FQGNSA. The length of the CDR3 is 15 residues. V shed 1 base and J 10 bases; nucleotides not matched to a gene: 3. The chain's CDR3 is CASSLDRLAGGEQFF. The CDR3 region has the DNA TGTGCCAGCAGCTTAGACAGACTAGCGGGGGGGGAGCAGTTCTTC.

This chain uses TRBV20-1 with TRBJ2-3, with 10 bases lining up with TRBD2. The CDR3 covers 16 residues. Trimming took 3 bases from V and 2 from J; bases not matched to a gene: 8. CDR1 and CDR2 from the germline V gene are DFQATT and SNEGSKA (reference sequence). DNA of the CDR3: TGCAGTGCTAGTGGGCTAGCGGGGGATAACACAGATACGCAGTATTTT. It is translated as CSASGLAGDNTDTQYF.

CDR3 bases: TGTGCCAGCAGTTTACCCAACATACGACAGGGGAATGGCTACACCTTC. This translates into CASSLPNIRQGNGYTF. The V call is TRBV28, the J call TRBJ1-2, with 8 bases that match TRBD1. This CDR3 comprises 16 residues. The J segment lost 6 bases and the V segment lost 2 bases, leaving 11 bases of the junction unmatched. CDR1 MDHEN and CDR2 SYDVKM come from the germline V gene.

This chain links TRBV6-5 with TRBJ1-6; weak D call: TRBD1 (6 bases). The CDR3 is made up of 15 amino acids. The V gene's germline CDR1 is MNHEY and CDR2 SVGAGI. Trimming removed 6 bases from V and 9 bases from J, with 18 bases in between. The CDR3 DNA reads as TGTGCCAGCAGAAGGGACATCGGCGGGGGTTCACCCCTCCACTTT. It codes for CASRRDIGGGSPLHF.

The chain is built from TRBV7-9 and TRBJ1-2; TRBD1 aligns across 8 bases. The trim removed 5 bases at V and 8 bases at J, leaving 10 bases unmatched. The CDR3 extends over 14 amino acids. The germline V gene has CDR1 SEHNR and CDR2 FQNEAQ (reference sequence). In nucleotides, the CDR3 is TGTGCCAGCAGCCTGATGACAGGGGTAGAAGGCTACACCTTC. Translated, it gives CASSLMTGVEGYTF.

This clone was counted a single time. The chain is built from TRBV15 and TRBJ2-5; 9 bases line up with TRBD1. The trim removed 7 bases at V and 4 bases at J, leaving 13 bases unmatched. The germline V gene has CDR1 LNHNV and CDR2 YYDKDF (reference sequence). The CDR3 covers 16 residues. This CDR3 is CATTQTGGFLGETQYF. The CDR3 nucleotides are TGTGCCACCACCCAGACAGGGGGATTTCTAGGAGAGACCCAGTACTTC.

The chain is built from TRBV29-1 and TRBJ2-2; D unclear. This CDR3 is 13 amino acids long. The V gene's germline CDR1 is SQVTM and CDR2 ANQGSEA. Trimming shortened V by 5 bases and J by 6 bases, and 13 bases separated the two germline ends. The CDR3 sequence is CSVSVVQAGELFF. DNA for the CDR3: TGCAGCGTTAGTGTCGTCCAGGCCGGGGAGCTGTTTTTT.

The table lists this clone with a few counts. The rearrangement joins TRBV19 to TRBJ2-1; D is perhaps TRBD2 (6 bases). The CDR3 has 16 amino acids. Germline V gene sequence: CDR1 LNHDA, CDR2 SQIVND (reference sequence). Trimming removed 9 bases from V and 0 bases from J, with 18 bases in between. CDR3 sequence (DNA): TGTGCCAGCCAAGGTCGGGCGGGAACCTCCTACAATGAGCAGTTCTTC. Its translation: CASQGRAGTSYNEQFF. Full variable domain (outside the CDR3, taken from reference TRBV19 and TRBJ2-1): DGGITQSPKYLFRKEGQNVTLSCEQNLNHDAMYWYRQDPGQGLRLIYYSQIVNDFQKGDIAEGYSVSREKKESFPLTVTSAQKNPTAFYLCASQGRAGTSYNEQFFGPGTRLTVL.